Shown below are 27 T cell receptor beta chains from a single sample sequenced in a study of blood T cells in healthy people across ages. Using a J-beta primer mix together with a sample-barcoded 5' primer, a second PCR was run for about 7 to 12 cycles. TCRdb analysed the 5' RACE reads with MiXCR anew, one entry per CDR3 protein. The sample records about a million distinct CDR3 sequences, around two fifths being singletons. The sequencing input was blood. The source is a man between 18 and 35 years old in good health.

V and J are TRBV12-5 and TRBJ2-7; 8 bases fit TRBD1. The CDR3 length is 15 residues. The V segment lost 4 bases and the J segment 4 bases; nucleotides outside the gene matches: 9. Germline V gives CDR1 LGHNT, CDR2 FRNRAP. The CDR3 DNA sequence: TGTGCTAGTGGTTCCCCCGAGACAGGGGAGTACGAGCAGTACTTC. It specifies CASGSPETGEYEQYF.

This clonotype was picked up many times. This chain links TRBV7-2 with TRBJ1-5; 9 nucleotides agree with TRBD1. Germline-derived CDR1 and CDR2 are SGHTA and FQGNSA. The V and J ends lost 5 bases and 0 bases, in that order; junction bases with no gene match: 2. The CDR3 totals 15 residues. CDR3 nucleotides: TGTGCCAGCAGCGCGGGACAGGGTAGCAATCAGCCCCAGCATTTT. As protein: CASSAGQGSNQPQHF. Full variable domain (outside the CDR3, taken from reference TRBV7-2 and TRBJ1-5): GAGVSQSPSNKVTEKGKDVELRCDPISGHTALYWYRQSLGQGLEFLIYFQGNSAPDKSGLPSDRFSAERTGGSVSTLTIQRTQQEDSAVYLCASSAGQGSNQPQHFGDGTRLSIL.

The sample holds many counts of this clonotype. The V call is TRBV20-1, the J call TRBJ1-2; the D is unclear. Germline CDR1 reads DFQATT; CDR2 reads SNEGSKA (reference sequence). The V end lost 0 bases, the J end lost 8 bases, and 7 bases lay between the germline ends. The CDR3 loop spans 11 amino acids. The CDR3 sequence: CSARDLRGYTF. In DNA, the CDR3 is TGCAGTGCTAGAGATCTGCGGGGCTACACCTTC.

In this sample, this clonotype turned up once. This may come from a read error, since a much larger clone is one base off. The CDR3: CTSSYSGTTYEQYF. The DNA for the CDR3 is TGTACCAGCAGTTACTCAGGGACCACCTACGAGCAGTACTTC. The rearrangement uses TRBV6-5 and TRBJ2-7, with D tentatively TRBD1 or TRBD2 (5 bases each). The CDR3 is 14 residues long. Per germline, CDR1 MNHEY and CDR2 SVGAGI.

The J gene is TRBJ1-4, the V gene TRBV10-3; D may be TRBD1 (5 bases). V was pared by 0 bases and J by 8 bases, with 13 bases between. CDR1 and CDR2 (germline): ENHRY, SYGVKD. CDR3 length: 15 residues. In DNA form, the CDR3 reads TGTGCCATCAGTGAGTCAAGGGGCGCCAGGGAAAAACTGTTTTTT. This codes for CAISESRGAREKLFF.

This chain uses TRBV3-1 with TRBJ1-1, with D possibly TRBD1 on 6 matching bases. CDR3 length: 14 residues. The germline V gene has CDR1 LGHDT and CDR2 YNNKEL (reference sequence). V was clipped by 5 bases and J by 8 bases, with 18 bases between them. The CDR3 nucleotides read TGTGCCAGCAGCTGGGACACGGGAACATTGGAAGCTTTCTTT. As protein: CASSWDTGTLEAFF.

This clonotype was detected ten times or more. The CDR3 is CSARDLSGGGDTQYF. The DNA of the CDR3 is TGCAGTGCTAGAGACCTTAGTGGGGGGGGAGATACGCAGTATTTT. The rearrangement joins TRBV20-1 to TRBJ2-3, with 7 bases matching TRBD2. CDR1 DFQATT and CDR2 SNEGSKA come from the germline V gene (reference sequence). After removal of 0 bases from V and 5 bases from J, the junction contained 8 bases not matched to a gene. The CDR3 has 15 residues.

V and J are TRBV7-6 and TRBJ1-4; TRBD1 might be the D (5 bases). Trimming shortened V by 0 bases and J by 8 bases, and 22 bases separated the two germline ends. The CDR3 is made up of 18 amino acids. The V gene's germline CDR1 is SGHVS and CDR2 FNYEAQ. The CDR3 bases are TGTGCCAGCAGCTTAGCGGAAGGTTTCCGGGGACCAGGGGAAAAACTGTTTTTT. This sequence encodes CASSLAEGFRGPGEKLFF.

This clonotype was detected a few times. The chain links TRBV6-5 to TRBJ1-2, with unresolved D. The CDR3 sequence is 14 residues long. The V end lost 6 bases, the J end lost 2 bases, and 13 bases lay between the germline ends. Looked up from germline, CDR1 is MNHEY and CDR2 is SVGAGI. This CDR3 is CASSPDLWNYGYTF. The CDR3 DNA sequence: TGTGCCAGCAGCCCCGACTTGTGGAACTATGGCTACACCTTC.

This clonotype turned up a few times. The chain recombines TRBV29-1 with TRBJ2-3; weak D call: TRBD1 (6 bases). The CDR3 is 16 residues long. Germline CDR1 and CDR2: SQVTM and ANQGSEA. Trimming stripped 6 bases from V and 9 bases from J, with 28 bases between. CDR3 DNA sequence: TGCAGCGTGGGTACCGGGGACACGGGAAATGCAAGGACGCAGTATTTT. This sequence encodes CSVGTGDTGNARTQYF.

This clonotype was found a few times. CDR3 loop: CSAGDRGWDSNQPQHF. The CDR3 region has the DNA TGCAGTGCGGGGGACAGGGGGTGGGATAGCAATCAGCCCCAGCATTTT. The J gene is TRBJ1-5, the V gene TRBV20-1; TRBD1 matches at 11 bases. The germline CDR1 and CDR2 sequences are DFQATT and SNEGSKA (reference sequence). The CDR3 has 16 amino acids. J lost 0 bases, V lost 6 bases, and 7 bases had no gene match.

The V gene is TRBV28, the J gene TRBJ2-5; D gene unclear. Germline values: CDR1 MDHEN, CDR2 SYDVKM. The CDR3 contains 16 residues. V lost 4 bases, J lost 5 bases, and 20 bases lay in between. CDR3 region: CASSSGSRRNEETQYF. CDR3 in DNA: TGTGCCAGCAGTTCGGGTTCGAGAAGAAATGAGGAGACCCAGTACTTC.

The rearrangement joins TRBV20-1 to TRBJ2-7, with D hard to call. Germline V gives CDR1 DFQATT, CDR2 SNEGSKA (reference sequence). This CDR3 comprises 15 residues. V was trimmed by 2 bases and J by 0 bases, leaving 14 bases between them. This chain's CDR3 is CSARPLDTYSYEQYF. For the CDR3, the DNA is TGCAGTGCTAGACCCCTCGACACGTACTCCTACGAGCAGTACTTC.

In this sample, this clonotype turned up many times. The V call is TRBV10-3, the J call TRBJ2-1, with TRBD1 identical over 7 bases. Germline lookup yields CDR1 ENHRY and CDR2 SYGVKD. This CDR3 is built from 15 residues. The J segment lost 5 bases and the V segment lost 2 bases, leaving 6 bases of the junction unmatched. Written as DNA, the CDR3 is TGTGCCATCAGTGAGGCTGGGACAGCCAACAATGAGCAGTTCTTC. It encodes CAISEAGTANNEQFF.

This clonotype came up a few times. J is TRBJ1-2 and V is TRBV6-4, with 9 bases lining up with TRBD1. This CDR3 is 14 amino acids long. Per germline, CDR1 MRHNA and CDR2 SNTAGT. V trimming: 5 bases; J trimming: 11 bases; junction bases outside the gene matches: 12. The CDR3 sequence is CASSFLPGQGPYTF. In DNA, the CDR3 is TGTGCCAGCAGTTTTTTACCGGGACAGGGACCTTACACCTTC.

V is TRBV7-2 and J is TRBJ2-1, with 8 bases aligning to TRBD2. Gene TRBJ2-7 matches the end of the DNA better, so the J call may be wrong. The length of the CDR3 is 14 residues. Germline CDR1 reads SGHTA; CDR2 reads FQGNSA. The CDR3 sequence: CASSPGGLYNEQYF. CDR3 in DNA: TGTGCCAGCAGCCCGGGGGGGTTATACAATGAGCAGTACTTC.

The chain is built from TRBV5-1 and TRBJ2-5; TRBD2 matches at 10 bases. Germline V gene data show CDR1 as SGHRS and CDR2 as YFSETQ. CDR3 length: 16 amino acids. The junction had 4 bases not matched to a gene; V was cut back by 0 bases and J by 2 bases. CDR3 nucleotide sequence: TGCGCCAGCAGCTTGGCACTAGCGGGGAGACAAGAGACCCAGTACTTC. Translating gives CASSLALAGRQETQYF.

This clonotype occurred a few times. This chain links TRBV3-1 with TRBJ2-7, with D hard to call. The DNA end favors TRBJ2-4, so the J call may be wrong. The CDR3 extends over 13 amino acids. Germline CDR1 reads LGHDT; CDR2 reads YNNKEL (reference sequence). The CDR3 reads CASSQDREDIQYF. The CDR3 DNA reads TGTGCCAGCAGCCAAGATAGGGAAGACATTCAGTACTTC.

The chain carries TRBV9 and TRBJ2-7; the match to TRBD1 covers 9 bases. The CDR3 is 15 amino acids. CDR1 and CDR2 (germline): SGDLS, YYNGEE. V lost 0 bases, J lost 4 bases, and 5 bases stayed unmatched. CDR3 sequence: CASSVGGQGRYEQYF. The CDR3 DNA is TGTGCCAGCAGCGTAGGGGGACAGGGACGGTACGAGCAGTACTTC. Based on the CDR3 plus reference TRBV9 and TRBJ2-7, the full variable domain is DSGVTQTPKHLITATGQRVTLRCSPRSGDLSVYWYQQSLDQGLQFLIQYYNGEERAKGNILERFSAQQFPDLHSELNLSSLELGDSALYFCASSVGGQGRYEQYFGPGTRLTVT.

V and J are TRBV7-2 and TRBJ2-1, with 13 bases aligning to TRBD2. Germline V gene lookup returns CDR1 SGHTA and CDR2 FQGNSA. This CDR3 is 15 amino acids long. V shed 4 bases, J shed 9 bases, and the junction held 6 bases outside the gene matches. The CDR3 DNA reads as TGTGCCAGCAGCTCCACTAGCGGGGGGGGAATTGAGCAGTTCTTC. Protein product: CASSSTSGGGIEQFF. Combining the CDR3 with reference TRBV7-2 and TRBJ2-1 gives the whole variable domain GAGVSQSPSNKVTEKGKDVELRCDPISGHTALYWYRQSLGQGLEFLIYFQGNSAPDKSGLPSDRFSAERTGGSVSTLTIQRTQQEDSAVYLCASSSTSGGGIEQFFGPGTRLTVL.

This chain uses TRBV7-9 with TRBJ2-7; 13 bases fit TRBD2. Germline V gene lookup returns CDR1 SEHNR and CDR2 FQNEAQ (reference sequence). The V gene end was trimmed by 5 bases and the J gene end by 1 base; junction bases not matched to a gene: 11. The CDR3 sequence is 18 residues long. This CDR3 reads CASSPRRTSGGLSYEQYF. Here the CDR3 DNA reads TGTGCCAGCAGCCCCCGCCGGACTAGCGGGGGACTTTCCTACGAGCAGTACTTC.

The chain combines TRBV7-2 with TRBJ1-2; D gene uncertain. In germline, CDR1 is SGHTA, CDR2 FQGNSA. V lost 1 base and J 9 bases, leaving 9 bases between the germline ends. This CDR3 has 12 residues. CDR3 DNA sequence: TGTGCCAGCAGCTTAGATCCGGGAAGCTACACCTTC. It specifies CASSLDPGSYTF.

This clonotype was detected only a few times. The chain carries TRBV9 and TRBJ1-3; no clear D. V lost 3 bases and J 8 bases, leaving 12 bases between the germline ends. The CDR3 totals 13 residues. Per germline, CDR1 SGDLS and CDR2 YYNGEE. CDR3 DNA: TGTGCCAGCAGCGACGCCTACGGAGACACCATATATTTT. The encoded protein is CASSDAYGDTIYF.

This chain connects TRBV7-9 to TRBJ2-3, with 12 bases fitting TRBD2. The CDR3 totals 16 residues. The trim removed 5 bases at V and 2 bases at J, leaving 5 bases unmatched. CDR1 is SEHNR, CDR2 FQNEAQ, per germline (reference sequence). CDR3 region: CASSALAGGTTDTQYF. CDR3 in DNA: TGTGCCAGCAGCGCACTAGCGGGGGGAACCACAGATACGCAGTATTTT.

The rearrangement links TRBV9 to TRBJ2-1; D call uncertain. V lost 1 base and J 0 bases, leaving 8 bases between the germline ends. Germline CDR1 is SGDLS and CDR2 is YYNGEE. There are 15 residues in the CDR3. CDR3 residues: CASSVRGSSYNEQFF. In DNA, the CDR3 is TGTGCCAGCAGCGTACGCGGTAGCTCCTACAATGAGCAGTTCTTC.

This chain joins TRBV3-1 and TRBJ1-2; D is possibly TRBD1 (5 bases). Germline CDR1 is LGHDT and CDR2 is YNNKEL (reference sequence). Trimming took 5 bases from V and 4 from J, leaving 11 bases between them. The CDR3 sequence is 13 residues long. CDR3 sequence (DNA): TGTGCCAGCAGCAATCAGGGTCCCTATGGCTACACCTTC. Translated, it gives CASSNQGPYGYTF.

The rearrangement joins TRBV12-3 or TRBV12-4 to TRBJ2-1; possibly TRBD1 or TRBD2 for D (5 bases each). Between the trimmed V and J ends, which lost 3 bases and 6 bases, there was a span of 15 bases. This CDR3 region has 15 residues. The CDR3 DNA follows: TGTGCCAGCAGTTTCGGGGACGGTACCTTCAATGAGCAGTTCTTC. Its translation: CASSFGDGTFNEQFF.